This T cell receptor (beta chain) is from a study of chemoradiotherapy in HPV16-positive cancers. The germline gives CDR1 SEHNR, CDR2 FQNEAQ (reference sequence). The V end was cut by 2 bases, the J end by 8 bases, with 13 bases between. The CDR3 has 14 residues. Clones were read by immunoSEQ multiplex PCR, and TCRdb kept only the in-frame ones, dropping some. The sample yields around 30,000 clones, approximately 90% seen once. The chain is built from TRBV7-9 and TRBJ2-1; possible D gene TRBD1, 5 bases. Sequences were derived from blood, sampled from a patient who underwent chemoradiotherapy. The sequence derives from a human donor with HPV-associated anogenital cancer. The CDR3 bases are TGTGCCAGCAGCTTAAGTGGCAGGGAATATGAGCAGTTCTTC. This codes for CASSLSGREYEQFF.